A selection of T cell receptor beta chains follows, all from one sample in a study of T cells after yellow fever vaccination. MiXCR, applied by TCRdb to the 5' RACE reads, yields one record per CDR3 protein. Among about 550,000 distinct CDR3 sequences listed, approximately 21% were seen once. The material sequenced was PBMCs, taken 15 days after the yellow fever booster vaccination. Receptors originate from a young man who received the YFV17D yellow fever vaccine. Each CDR3 is given with its conserved first and last residue. A D gene is named only where the DNA matches it firmly. Size tells how often a clone was seen (once, few, many) or the class of an expanded clone, and some rows leave it out.

clone_size	v_call	j_call	d_call	cdr3_aa	cdr3_nt
.	TRBV30	TRBJ2-7	.	CAWSDTSKEQYF	TGTGCCTGGAGCGACACTAGTAAAGAGCAGTACTTC
few	TRBV5-5	TRBJ2-1	.	CASSLRDLDSYNEQFF	TGTGCCAGCAGCCTCCGGGACTTAGACTCCTACAATGAGCAGTTCTTC
many	TRBV4-3	TRBJ2-4	.	CASSQDPTRRAAIQYF	TGCGCCAGCAGCCAAGACCCGACTAGGCGGGCTGCCATTCAGTACTTC
many	TRBV5-1	TRBJ1-1	TRBD1	CASSLEGAQTEAFF	TGCGCCAGCAGCTTGGAGGGGGCGCAAACTGAAGCTTTCTTT
.	TRBV11-2	TRBJ2-2	.	CASSLTVRDTGELFF	TGTGCCAGCAGCTTAACAGTCAGGGACACCGGGGAGCTGTTTTTT
few	TRBV7-2	TRBJ2-1	.	CASSLESLRINEQFF	TGTGCCAGCAGCTTAGAATCCCTGCGTATTAATGAGCAGTTCTTC
few	TRBV18	TRBJ2-7	.	CASSPRPGIYEQYF	TGTGCCAGCTCACCCCGACCAGGAATTTACGAGCAGTACTTC
.	TRBV5-1	TRBJ2-1	TRBD2	CASSLTSGRDSEQFF	TGCGCCAGCAGCCTGACTAGCGGGAGGGATAGTGAGCAGTTCTTC
few	TRBV6-5	TRBJ2-4	.	CASSYEGRRNIQYF	TGTGCCAGCAGTTACGAAGGCAGGAGAAACATTCAGTACTTC
.	TRBV20-1	TRBJ2-1	.	CSASRGKENEQFF	TGCAGTGCTAGTAGGGGGAAGGAGAATGAGCAGTTCTTC
.	TRBV7-2	TRBJ2-2	.	CASTGGRGGELFF	TGTGCCAGCACCGGCGGGCGGGGCGGGGAGCTGTTTTTT
many	TRBV29-1	TRBJ2-3	TRBD2	CSVEGSRLAGAPDTQYF	TGCAGCGTTGAAGGAAGTCGGCTAGCGGGAGCTCCAGATACGCAGTATTTT
.	TRBV7-9	TRBJ2-2	.	CASSLLGRATGELFF	TGTGCCAGCAGCTTACTAGGCCGGGCCACCGGGGAGCTGTTTTTT
few	TRBV27	TRBJ2-2	TRBD2	CASSSTSRDTGELFF	TGTGCCAGCAGTTCGACTAGCAGAGACACCGGGGAGCTGTTTTTT
.	TRBV6-1	TRBJ2-3	TRBD2	CASRRGSGRVTDTQYF	TGTGCCAGCAGGCGGGGTAGCGGGAGAGTAACAGATACGCAGTATTTT
.	TRBV29-1	TRBJ1-2	.	CSVDGRYTF	TGCAGCGTTGACGGACGCTACACCTTC
.	TRBV11-3	TRBJ2-1	.	CASRIMDFGSRNEQFF	TGTGCCAGCAGGATAATGGATTTCGGGAGTCGCAATGAGCAGTTCTTC
.	TRBV15	TRBJ2-3	.	CATSPGPKSDTQYF	TGTGCCACCAGCCCAGGTCCTAAATCGGATACGCAGTATTTT
.	TRBV20-1	TRBJ1-3	.	CSASGPAGNTIYF	TGCAGTGCTAGTGGGCCGGCTGGAAACACCATATATTTT
.	TRBV20-1	TRBJ2-2	TRBD2	CSAEAGATGELFF	TGCAGTGCTGAAGCGGGAGCGACCGGGGAGCTGTTTTTT
few	TRBV6-2/TRBV6-3	TRBJ2-5	.	CASSYTTEGTQYF	TGTGCCAGCAGTTATACGACGGAAGGGACCCAGTACTTC
few	TRBV7-3	TRBJ2-3	.	CASSQAGPSDTQYF	TGTGCCAGCAGCCAAGCTGGACCCTCAGATACGCAGTATTTT
few	TRBV7-2	TRBJ1-2	TRBD1	CASRIDRDYGYTF	TGTGCCAGCAGAATCGACAGGGACTATGGCTACACCTTC
few	TRBV12-3/TRBV12-4	TRBJ1-5	.	CASSLEGGAQHF	TGTGCCAGCAGTTTGGAGGGTGGAGCCCAGCATTTT
.	TRBV29-1	TRBJ2-3	.	CSVVRDTDTQYF	TGCAGCGTTGTTAGGGACACAGATACGCAGTATTTT
.	TRBV3-1	TRBJ2-5	.	CASRYREETQYF	TGTGCCAGCAGATACAGGGAAGAGACCCAGTACTTC
.	TRBV20-1	TRBJ2-2	.	CSAQGSPGELFF	TGCAGTGCTCAGGGGTCCCCCGGGGAGCTGTTTTTT
few	TRBV20-1	TRBJ2-3	TRBD2	CSARKRLAGLADTQYF	TGCAGTGCTAGGAAAAGACTAGCGGGATTAGCGGATACGCAGTATTTT
few	TRBV5-5	TRBJ2-1	.	CASSFTAGQFF	TGTGCCAGCAGCTTTACGGCGGGGCAGTTCTTC
.	TRBV29-1	TRBJ2-1	TRBD2	CSVGLAGDNEQFF	TGCAGCGTGGGACTAGCGGGAGACAATGAGCAGTTCTTC
few	TRBV28	TRBJ1-1	.	CASSVQGNTEAFF	TGTGCCAGCAGTGTGCAGGGGAACACTGAAGCTTTCTTT
.	TRBV9	TRBJ2-1	TRBD2	CASSVWAGGEQFF	TGTGCCAGCAGCGTATGGGCGGGGGGGGAGCAGTTCTTC
.	TRBV5-8	TRBJ1-4	TRBD1	CASSLATGIATNEKLFF	TGTGCCAGCAGCTTGGCGACAGGGATTGCAACTAATGAAAAACTGTTTTTT
.	TRBV18	TRBJ2-1	.	CASSPRSSSYNEQFF	TGTGCCAGCTCACCGCGGAGCAGCTCCTACAATGAGCAGTTCTTC
few	TRBV12-3/TRBV12-4	TRBJ2-3	TRBD1	CASRKDRGTADTQYF	TGTGCCAGCAGGAAGGACAGGGGTACTGCAGATACGCAGTATTTT
many	TRBV7-9	TRBJ2-3	.	CASSLGGDTDTQYF	TGTGCCAGCAGCTTAGGCGGGGACACAGATACGCAGTATTTT
.	TRBV28	TRBJ1-4	.	CASSLSWAEKLFF	TGTGCCAGCAGTTTGAGTTGGGCTGAAAAACTGTTTTTT
few	TRBV29-1	TRBJ2-2	.	CSVEGSYSRNTGELFF	TGCAGCGTTGAGGGCTCATACAGCCGAAACACCGGGGAGCTGTTTTTT
.	TRBV5-1	TRBJ1-2	.	CASSLVQNYGYTF	TGCGCCAGCAGCTTGGTACAGAACTATGGCTACACCTTC
.	TRBV20-1	TRBJ2-7	.	CSARDHQNSYEQYF	TGCAGTGCTAGAGATCATCAGAATTCCTACGAGCAGTACTTC
few	TRBV11-2	TRBJ1-3	.	CASSLAIGGNTIYF	TGTGCCAGCAGCTTAGCAATAGGTGGAAACACCATATATTTT
few	TRBV29-1	TRBJ2-7	.	CSVKFSGTYEQYF	TGCAGCGTAAAATTTAGCGGCACCTACGAGCAGTACTTC
.	TRBV6-1	TRBJ2-1	TRBD1	CASQGQGVSYNEQFF	TGTGCCAGCCAAGGACAGGGGGTCTCCTACAATGAGCAGTTCTTC
few	TRBV28	TRBJ2-1	.	CASSISDEQFF	TGTGCCAGCAGCATATCGGATGAGCAGTTCTTC
few	TRBV7-9	TRBJ2-7	.	CASSVGGPTGDEQYF	TGTGCCAGCAGCGTTGGAGGGCCTACAGGGGACGAGCAGTACTTC
few	TRBV5-1	TRBJ1-5	.	CASSLAINQPQHF	TGCGCCAGCAGCTTGGCCATCAATCAGCCCCAGCATTTT
.	TRBV29-1	TRBJ2-1	TRBD2	CSVGLAGVHEQFF	TGCAGCGTGGGACTAGCGGGAGTTCATGAGCAGTTCTTC
.	TRBV15	TRBJ2-7	.	CATSSGGTYEQYF	TGTGCCACCAGCAGCGGGGGAACCTACGAGCAGTACTTC
.	TRBV20-1	TRBJ1-1	TRBD1	CSAGDRVTEAFF	TGCAGTGCTGGGGACAGAGTGACTGAAGCTTTCTTT
.	TRBV12-3/TRBV12-4	TRBJ2-3	TRBD2	CASTKHPPRAGEEDTQYF	TGTGCCAGCACCAAGCACCCCCCTCGAGCGGGAGAAGAAGATACGCAGTATTTT
few	TRBV12-3/TRBV12-4	TRBJ2-1	TRBD2	CASSRPGLDHEQFF	TGTGCCAGCAGTCGACCGGGACTAGACCATGAGCAGTTCTTC
few	TRBV6-2/TRBV6-3	TRBJ2-2	.	CASSWRVPSPGELFF	TGTGCCAGCAGTTGGAGGGTCCCCAGTCCCGGGGAGCTGTTTTTT
.	TRBV12-3/TRBV12-4	TRBJ2-7	.	CASSLSRSSYEQYF	TGTGCCAGCAGTTTGTCTCGGAGCTCCTACGAGCAGTACTTC
.	TRBV20-1	TRBJ2-3	.	CSATLGTLSTDTQYF	TGCAGTGCTACCCTCGGGACACTTAGCACAGATACGCAGTATTTT
.	TRBV24-1	TRBJ2-5	.	CATSDLAGPGTQYF	TGTGCCACCAGTGATTTGGCAGGGCCAGGGACCCAGTACTTC